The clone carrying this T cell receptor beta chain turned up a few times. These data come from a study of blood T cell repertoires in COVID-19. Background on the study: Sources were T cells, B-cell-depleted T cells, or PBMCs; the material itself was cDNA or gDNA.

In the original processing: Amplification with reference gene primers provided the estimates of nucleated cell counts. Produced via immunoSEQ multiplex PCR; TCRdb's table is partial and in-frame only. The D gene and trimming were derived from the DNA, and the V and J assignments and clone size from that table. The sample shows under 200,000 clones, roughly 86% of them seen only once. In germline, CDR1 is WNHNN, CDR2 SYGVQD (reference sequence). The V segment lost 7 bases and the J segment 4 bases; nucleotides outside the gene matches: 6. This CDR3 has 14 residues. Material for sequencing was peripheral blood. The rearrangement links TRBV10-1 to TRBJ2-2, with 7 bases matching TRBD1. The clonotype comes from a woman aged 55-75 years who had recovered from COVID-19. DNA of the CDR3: TGCGCCAGCAATAGGGGGCAAGGCACCGGGGAGCTGTTTTTT. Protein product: CASNRGQGTGELFF.